The text below deals with one T cell receptor beta chain. Method: immunoSEQ multiplex PCR; TCRdb's copy keeps in-frame clones and lacks some. Of some 410,000 clones listed, roughly 90% are singletons. The germline V and J ends were trimmed by 2 bases and 5 bases, with 12 bases remaining between them. The germline gives CDR1 MDHEN, CDR2 SYDVKM. This CDR3 is built from 14 residues. The sample comes from a study of control samples from healthy donors and cancer patients. The sequence derives from a man aged 35-49 years with head and neck cancer. The sample taken for sequencing was PBMCs. The V gene is TRBV28, the J gene TRBJ1-1, with no clear D. For the CDR3, the DNA is TGTGCCAGCAGTTTAATGGGTGAGGTTACTGAAGCTTTCTTT. This gives the protein CASSLMGEVTEAFF. The complete variable domain, with remaining parts taken from reference TRBV28 and TRBJ1-1, reads DVKVTQSSRYLVKRTGEKVFLECVQDMDHENMFWYRQDPGLGLRLIYFSYDVKMKEKGDIPEGYSVSREKKERFSLILESASTNQTSMYLCASSLMGEVTEAFFGQGTRLTVV.